This TCR beta chain was documented in a study of T cell responses to AZD1222 COVID-19 vaccine. Regarding this clone: Its antigen is not known.

Germline V lookup: CDR1 SGHTA, CDR2 FQGTGA. V shed 0 bases and J shed 8 bases, with 15 bases lying between them. The length of the CDR3 is 15 residues. Study findings and constraints: Seropositive AZD1222 recipients at baseline numbered only 5 to 7. Spike-specific TCR breadth and depth grew following two AZD1222 doses.

The data were produced by immunoSEQ multiplex PCR, yet TCRdb's version contains in-frame clones alone and is incomplete. Found here are 85,000 to 120,000 clones, less than 95% of them singletons; the top ten hold around 8%. The specimen was peripheral blood, collected 28 days after the second AZD1222 dose. The TCR originated in an adult who received the AZD1222 COVID-19 vaccine. V usage is TRBV7-3 and J usage is TRBJ2-3, with D perhaps TRBD2 (5 bases). In DNA form, the CDR3 reads TGTGCCAGCAGCTTAACAGGCGGCCCCCGGGGTACGCAGTATTTT. This gives the protein CASSLTGGPRGTQYF.